Each of the 7 T cell receptor beta chains below was sequenced from the same sample in a study of blood T cell repertoires in COVID-19. TCRdb's copy holds only in-frame clones and misses some; the assay was immunoSEQ multiplex PCR. In the table there are 75,000 to 100,000 clones, less than 90% of which are singletons. Specimen: peripheral blood. These receptors all stem from a woman aged 80 or over with acute or convalescent COVID-19.

V usage is TRBV10-3 and J usage is TRBJ1-5, with a tentative D call TRBD1 (6 bases). Deletions cut 0 bases from V and 6 bases from J, with 9 bases between. This CDR3 comprises 14 residues. Germline values: CDR1 ENHRY, CDR2 SYGVKD. CDR3: CAISESGRGQPQHF. The CDR3, as DNA: TGTGCCATCAGTGAGTCCGGCAGGGGTCAGCCCCAGCATTTT.

The chain combines TRBV27 with TRBJ2-5; 8 bases align to TRBD2. With 2 bases clipped from V and 4 bases from J, the junction kept 6 bases outside the gene matches. Germline CDR1 reads MNHEY; CDR2 reads SMNVEV (reference sequence). The CDR3 extends over 15 amino acids. The CDR3 DNA reads as TGTGCCAGCAGTTTAGGACTAGCTTTGCCAGAGACCCAGTACTTC. Amino acids: CASSLGLALPETQYF.

This chain links TRBV7-2 with TRBJ2-2; TRBD1 might be the D (5 bases). Germline V gene data show CDR1 as SGHTA and CDR2 as FQGNSA. The CDR3 is 14 amino acids. Deletions cut 7 bases from V and 4 bases from J, with 13 bases between. CDR3 bases: TGTGCCAGCACTCCCCAGGGAAGCACCGGGGAGCTGTTTTTT. Translated: CASTPQGSTGELFF.

This chain connects TRBV28 to TRBJ1-4; a possible D gene is TRBD1 (6 bases). The CDR3 spans 14 residues. Germline values: CDR1 MDHEN, CDR2 SYDVKM. Between the trimmed V and J ends, which lost 6 bases and 7 bases, there was a span of 15 bases. CDR3 DNA: TGTGCCAGCAGCTACCGACAGGCCGGTGAAAAACTGTTTTTT. Its translation is CASSYRQAGEKLFF.

Only one count was recorded for this clone. The V and J genes are TRBV3-1 (or the pseudogene TRBV3-2) and TRBJ2-7; the D gene is possibly TRBD2 (5 bases). The CDR3 length is 15 residues. The V gene's germline CDR1 is LGHDT and CDR2 YNNKEL (reference sequence). Between the trimmed V and J ends, which lost 0 bases and 3 bases, there was a span of 12 bases. CDR3 nucleotides: TGTGCCAGCAGCCAAGATTACCAACTAGGCTACGAGCAGTACTTC. Amino acid sequence: CASSQDYQLGYEQYF.

The gene calls are TRBV3-1 (or the pseudogene TRBV3-2) and TRBJ1-5; 7 bases are shared with TRBD1. The CDR3 loop spans 16 amino acids. Germline-derived CDR1 and CDR2 are LGHDT and YNNKEL (reference sequence). The V segment lost 1 base and the J segment 0 bases; nucleotides outside the gene matches: 3. The CDR3 region is CASSQGGQFSNQPQHF. The CDR3 DNA reads as TGTGCCAGCAGCCAAGGGGGACAGTTTAGCAATCAGCCCCAGCATTTT.

V is TRBV5-4 and J is TRBJ2-1, with 7 nucleotides matching TRBD1. Germline CDR1 SGHNT, CDR2 YYREEE (reference sequence). The V and J ends lost 4 bases and 3 bases, in that order; junction bases with no gene match: 1. CDR3 length: 13 residues. The chain's CDR3 is CASSGDSYNEQFF. The CDR3 DNA follows: TGTGCCAGCAGCGGGGACAGCTACAATGAGCAGTTCTTC.